This T cell receptor (beta chain) was sequenced for a study of blood T cell repertoires in COVID-19 (dated by TCRdb to 2019 to 2021). Regarding the complete study: Samples from collaborators originated in the United States, Italy and Spain and spanned both the acute and convalescent phases of COVID-19. The material from the prospective study consisted of cDNA or gDNA derived from T cells, B-cell-depleted T cells, or PBMCs. Subjects who had been exposed to COVID-19, were actively infected with it, or had recovered from it provided the deeply sampled blood TCRbeta repertoires that made up the dataset. The repertoires were released in a freely available public database intended as a resource for research on the immune response to SARS-CoV-2. Samples came from the ongoing ImmuneRACE study (first 160 participants) plus 1,254 subjects from 6 global collaborators. The sample metadata nearly always contained a de-identified subject ID, COVID-19 status, age in years and sex. Where HLA class I and class II types were available, the types were taken from metadata supplied by the sample provider, not from assay-based typing.

Comments on this clone: This receptor's antigen is unknown. Base qualities were left out, and no much larger clone turns up one base away.

Overall study results and their limits: The amount of clinical and demographic metadata varied by source and participant and was provided uncurated.

One collaborating source in Seattle enrolled patients during active infection and followed them longitudinally through the course of disease. Collaborating institutions collected whole blood in K2EDTA tubes following their own protocols. For TCRbeta analysis, collaborators shipped samples as frozen whole blood, isolated PBMCs, or DNA extracted from either of those sample types. The germline V gene gives CDR1 as MNHNS and CDR2 as SASEGT. The CDR3 sequence holds 15 residues, the cysteine and phenylalanine included. Only CDR3 DNA remains: 45 bases, in frame from the first base. V lost 3 bases and J lost 7 bases; the stretch between them is 13 bases long. The immunoSEQ Assay, a bias-controlled multiplex PCR, was used to amplify TCRbeta CDR3 regions from genomic DNA. As for how the authors treated the data: Nucleated cell counts per sample were estimated from amplification of reference gene primers within the assay. To quantify the absolute abundance of each unique TCRbeta CDR3 rearrangement, sequence reads were collapsed and filtered. For each sample, productive Simpson clonality was calculated as the square root of Simpson's diversity index across productive rearrangements. As stored in TCRdb, this immuneACCESS dataset retains in-frame rearrangements with V and J assigned. A fraction of the clones does not appear; measured against another copy, unresolved V genes explain less than half of the discrepancy, and the remainder lacks a known reason. V and J calls and clone size are as listed in that table; D and trimming were resolved from the DNA. In this sample the table shows roughly 100,000 clones, 87% of which occur a single time. The leading ten clones occupy approximately 5.4% of the sample.

Sequenced: peripheral blood. Recombination linked TRBV6-1 to TRBJ1-6; TRBD1 could be the D gene, as 5 bases match. This sequence originates from a woman aged 45-59 years with COVID-19, enrolled during active disease. The CDR3 region reads CASSESRVENSPLHF. The DNA sequence is as follows: TGTGCCAGCAGTGAGTCCAGGGTGGAAAATTCACCCCTCCACTTT.